The present entry profiles one T cell receptor beta chain with its context. This record comes from a study of blood T cell repertoires in COVID-19. Repertoires were generated with immunoSEQ multiplex PCR, while TCRdb's copy carries only in-frame clones and drops some. Here the sample spans fewer than 300,000 clones, just over 90% being singletons. The clonotype comes from a woman in her 30s with COVID-19, enrolled during active disease. Sequencing used peripheral blood.

The CDR3 here is CASSLRGSGVTDTQYF. DNA of the CDR3: TGCGCCAGCAGCCTACGAGGTAGCGGGGTCACAGATACGCAGTATTTT. The chain has TRBV4-1 and TRBJ2-3; 8 positions match TRBD2. Germline values: CDR1 MGHRA, CDR2 YSYEKL. The ends lost 4 bases at V and 2 bases at J; junction bases unmatched: 8. The CDR3 loop spans 16 amino acids.